These T cell receptor beta chains were read from a single sample in a study of T-cell memory formation after mild COVID-19. Each CDR3 protein is one row after TCRdb ran MiXCR on the 5' RACE reads. This sample has over 350,000 distinct CDR3 sequences, with about 15% found just once. The sequencing sample was made of PBMCs or a T cell subset sorted from them (not recorded which). These receptors were collected from a man younger than 30 who had mild COVID-19 (a few samples of this study predate the infection). Cell type and time point are not known. CDR3s include the opening cysteine and the closing phenylalanine or tryptophan. The order of the fields is J gene, clone size, V gene, CDR3 protein. Size tells how often a clone was seen (once, few, many) or the class of an expanded clone, and some rows leave it out.

j_gene: TRBJ1-1
abundance: -
v_gene: TRBV10-3
CDR3aa: CAISELKGTEAFF

j_gene: TRBJ1-5
abundance: -
v_gene: TRBV5-1
CDR3aa: CASSLESTNQPQHF

j_gene: TRBJ1-4
abundance: few
v_gene: TRBV7-9
CDR3aa: CASSSQGGREKLFF

j_gene: TRBJ2-1
abundance: few
v_gene: TRBV12-3/TRBV12-4
CDR3aa: CASSLARRQGNNEQFF

j_gene: TRBJ1-5
abundance: -
v_gene: TRBV6-2/TRBV6-3
CDR3aa: CASSWLPGQLYSNQPQHF

j_gene: TRBJ1-5
abundance: -
v_gene: TRBV1
CDR3aa: CTSSCRDGGAWSNQPQHF

j_gene: TRBJ1-5
abundance: -
v_gene: TRBV29-1
CDR3aa: CSVASGRNQPQHF

j_gene: TRBJ2-7
abundance: few
v_gene: TRBV7-9
CDR3aa: CASSPRSQGTNEQYF

j_gene: TRBJ1-1
abundance: few
v_gene: TRBV12-3/TRBV12-4
CDR3aa: CASSLWGGPEAFF

j_gene: TRBJ2-1
abundance: few
v_gene: TRBV5-1
CDR3aa: CASRIDSSSYNEQFF

j_gene: TRBJ2-5
abundance: -
v_gene: TRBV20-1
CDR3aa: CSASVLGAQGTQYF

j_gene: TRBJ2-3
abundance: few
v_gene: TRBV7-8
CDR3aa: CASSLRGKGPDTQYF

j_gene: TRBJ2-7
abundance: -
v_gene: TRBV3-1
CDR3aa: CASSLRGGRREQYF

j_gene: TRBJ2-1
abundance: -
v_gene: TRBV30
CDR3aa: CAWSLGAHEYNEQFF

j_gene: TRBJ2-5
abundance: -
v_gene: TRBV28
CDR3aa: CASSQGDLQTQYF

j_gene: TRBJ2-5
abundance: many
v_gene: TRBV7-2
CDR3aa: CASSTSGTSGGTQYF

j_gene: TRBJ2-1
abundance: -
v_gene: TRBV20-1
CDR3aa: CSAPRGGISYNEQFF

j_gene: TRBJ1-1
abundance: many
v_gene: TRBV9
CDR3aa: CASSEGGNTEAFF

j_gene: TRBJ2-1
abundance: -
v_gene: TRBV6-5
CDR3aa: CASSRTSTSNEQFF

j_gene: TRBJ2-7
abundance: -
v_gene: TRBV5-1
CDR3aa: CASSPASGPYEQYF

j_gene: TRBJ2-3
abundance: -
v_gene: TRBV14
CDR3aa: CASSPTDTLGTDTQYF

j_gene: TRBJ1-1
abundance: -
v_gene: TRBV25-1
CDR3aa: CASSGLQGTEAFF

j_gene: TRBJ1-1
abundance: few
v_gene: TRBV5-1
CDR3aa: CASREVSGSAEAFF

j_gene: TRBJ1-2
abundance: -
v_gene: TRBV10-3
CDR3aa: CAISDSPGARGYTF

j_gene: TRBJ1-1
abundance: -
v_gene: TRBV12-3/TRBV12-4
CDR3aa: CASSSYRNPEAFF

j_gene: TRBJ2-7
abundance: many
v_gene: TRBV4-2
CDR3aa: CASSRLDSPSSYEQYF

j_gene: TRBJ1-6
abundance: -
v_gene: TRBV10-3
CDR3aa: CAISALVDNSPLHF

j_gene: TRBJ2-3
abundance: few
v_gene: TRBV12-3/TRBV12-4
CDR3aa: CASSDRGRISGGSTDTQYF

j_gene: TRBJ1-2
abundance: few
v_gene: TRBV7-9
CDR3aa: CASSFAGAEGYGYTF

j_gene: TRBJ2-5
abundance: many
v_gene: TRBV5-6
CDR3aa: CASSLFQGQETQYF

j_gene: TRBJ2-5
abundance: -
v_gene: TRBV6-6
CDR3aa: CASKDGRQETQYF

j_gene: TRBJ2-1
abundance: few
v_gene: TRBV4-1
CDR3aa: CASSRGLAGVEQFF

j_gene: TRBJ2-5
abundance: many
v_gene: TRBV6-5
CDR3aa: CASSYGGNAETQYF

j_gene: TRBJ2-3
abundance: few
v_gene: TRBV27
CDR3aa: CASSLFFLAEETYTDTQYF

j_gene: TRBJ2-3
abundance: -
v_gene: TRBV29-1
CDR3aa: CSVVSVRKGTDTQYF

j_gene: TRBJ2-7
abundance: -
v_gene: TRBV4-2
CDR3aa: CASSQDWDPEQYF

j_gene: TRBJ2-1
abundance: few
v_gene: TRBV29-1
CDR3aa: CSAIPLINEQFF

j_gene: TRBJ1-2
abundance: few
v_gene: TRBV24-1
CDR3aa: CATSDLPGGYTF

j_gene: TRBJ1-4
abundance: few
v_gene: TRBV7-2
CDR3aa: CASSSRVATNEKLFF

j_gene: TRBJ2-7
abundance: -
v_gene: TRBV2
CDR3aa: CASIMGGREQYF